These 11 T cell receptor beta chains share one sample of origin, sequenced in a study of T cells in narcolepsy. Assay used: immunoSEQ multiplex PCR; TCRdb lists only in-frame clones, some missing. Of more than 30,000 clones detected, 80% to 85% appear once; the ten largest clones hold about 2.8%. Sequencing was carried out using CD45RA- memory CD4+ T cells from PBMCs. Receptors were obtained from a human donor with narcolepsy.

Of note for this clone: The junction departs from germline at one end; a sequencing error may be responsible. Other DNA sequences in the same sample also yield this CDR3. The V call is TRBV30, the J call TRBJ1-3; D unclear. The CDR3 length is 13 residues. CDR1 and CDR2 (germline): GTSNPN, SVGIG (reference sequence). The CDR3 region has the DNA TGCGCCTGGAGTGCAGGTTACGGAAACACCATATATTTT. Protein: CAWSAGYGNTIYF.

The rearrangement uses TRBV19 and TRBJ2-1; the match to TRBD2 covers 7 bases. CDR1 and CDR2 (germline): LNHDA, SQIVND (reference sequence). The V segment lost 5 bases and the J segment 3 bases; nucleotides outside the gene matches: 13. The CDR3 loop spans 17 amino acids. Here the CDR3 reads CASSYTGEAGHYNEQFF. The CDR3 coding sequence is TGTGCCAGTAGTTACACGGGGGAAGCGGGGCACTACAATGAGCAGTTCTTC.

For this clone: Within the sample, other DNA sequences also encode this same CDR3. This chain uses TRBV7-9 with TRBJ1-6; TRBD1 matches at 11 bases. The CDR3 runs to 15 residues. Germline values: CDR1 SEHNR, CDR2 FQNEAQ (reference sequence). The junction had 6 bases not matched to a gene; V was cut back by 6 bases and J by 8 bases. The CDR3 DNA reads as TGTGCCAGCAGTAGGACAGGGGGCGCCGATTCACCCCTCCACTTT. It codes for CASSRTGGADSPLHF. Looking up the rest from reference TRBV7-9 and TRBJ1-6 gives the full variable domain: DTGVSQNPRHKITKRGQNVTFRCDPISEHNRLYWYRQTLGQGPEFLTYFQNEAQLEKSRLLSDRFSAERPKGSFSTLEIQRTEQGDSAMYLCASSRTGGADSPLHFGNGTRLTVT.

This chain uses TRBV7-9 with TRBJ2-3; D not resolved. The ends were cut back, 1 base at V and 2 bases at J, with 7 bases in the middle. The CDR3 consists of 14 residues. Germline V CDR1 and CDR2: SEHNR, FQNEAQ (reference sequence). As DNA, the CDR3 is TGTGCCAGCAGCTTAGGGTCCTACACAGATACGCAGTATTTT. This translates into CASSLGSYTDTQYF.

The gene calls are TRBV7-3 and TRBJ1-1, with D perhaps TRBD1 (5 bases). Per germline, CDR1 SGHTA and CDR2 FQGTGA. CDR3 size: 13 residues. The V end was cut by 0 bases, the J end by 8 bases, with 10 bases between. The CDR3 DNA follows: TGTGCCAGCAGCTTAACGGGTAAGGGGGAAGCTTTCTTT. It is translated as CASSLTGKGEAFF.

This clone has a handful of counts. CDR3: CASRTGRAGELFF. As DNA, the CDR3 is TGTGCCAGCAGGACAGGGCGGGCCGGGGAGCTGTTTTTT. V usage is TRBV9 and J usage is TRBJ2-2, with TRBD1 matching over 7 bases. Germline-derived CDR1 and CDR2 are SGDLS and YYNGEE. With V trimmed by 5 bases and J by 6 bases, 4 bases remained unmatched. The CDR3 extends over 13 amino acids.

V usage is TRBV7-3 and J usage is TRBJ2-3, with 8 positions matching TRBD2. Germline CDR1 is SGHTA and CDR2 is FQGTGA. The junction had 11 bases not matched to a gene; V was cut back by 6 bases and J by 0 bases. The CDR3 length is 17 residues. DNA for the CDR3: TGTGCCAGCAGTTCATCTACTAGCGGTTTTAGCACAGATACGCAGTATTTT. Translation: CASSSSTSGFSTDTQYF.

The chain is built from TRBV2 and TRBJ2-7, with a weak D call TRBD1 (5 bases). The CDR3 length is 14 residues. Trimming cost V 0 bases and J 7 bases, with 13 bases left between them. Germline values: CDR1 SNHLY, CDR2 FYNNEI. The CDR3 spells CASSEASRGTEQYF. For the CDR3, the DNA is TGTGCCAGCAGTGAAGCTTCAAGGGGCACGGAGCAGTACTTC.

The chain links TRBV5-1 to TRBJ1-5; the D gene is possibly TRBD1 (5 bases). With 4 bases removed from V and 2 bases from J, the gap between germline ends came to 10 bases. Per germline, CDR1 SGHRS and CDR2 YFSETQ. This CDR3 has 14 amino acids. Written as DNA, the CDR3 is TGCGCCAGCAGCCCCGGGGGAGGCAATCAGCCCCAGCATTTT. It codes for CASSPGGGNQPQHF.

This clone appeared a few times. The rearrangement joins TRBV5-6 to TRBJ1-2; 11 bases align to TRBD1. CDR3 length equals 18 residues. The germline V gene has CDR1 SGHDT and CDR2 YYEEEE. J gave up 8 bases and V 0 bases, and 15 bases lay outside the gene matches. Written as DNA, the CDR3 is TGTGCCAGCAGCTTGGCGACTTCGGTTGGACAGGGGGCCGGGGGCTACACCTTC. Amino acid sequence: CASSLATSVGQGAGGYTF.

The table lists this clone with a count of one. The chain links TRBV5-1 to TRBJ2-3; TRBD2 agrees at 8 bases. The CDR3 covers 15 residues. V lost 6 bases and J lost 1; bases outside the gene matches: 7. Germline V gene sequence: CDR1 SGHRS, CDR2 YFSETQ. The CDR3: CASKGISGGTDTQYF. The CDR3 DNA is TGCGCCAGCAAAGGAATTAGCGGGGGCACAGATACGCAGTATTTT.